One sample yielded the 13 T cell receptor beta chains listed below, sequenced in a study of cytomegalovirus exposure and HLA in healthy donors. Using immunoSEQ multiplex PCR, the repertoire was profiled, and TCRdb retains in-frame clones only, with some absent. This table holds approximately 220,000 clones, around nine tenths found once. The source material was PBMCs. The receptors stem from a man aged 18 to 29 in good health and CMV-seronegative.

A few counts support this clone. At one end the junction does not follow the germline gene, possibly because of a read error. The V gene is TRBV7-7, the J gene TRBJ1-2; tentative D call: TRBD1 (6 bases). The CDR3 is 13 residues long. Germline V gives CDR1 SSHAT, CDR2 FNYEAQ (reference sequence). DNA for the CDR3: TGTGCTAGCAGCTTCCAACAGGGACGCGGCTACACCTTC. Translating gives CASSFQQGRGYTF.

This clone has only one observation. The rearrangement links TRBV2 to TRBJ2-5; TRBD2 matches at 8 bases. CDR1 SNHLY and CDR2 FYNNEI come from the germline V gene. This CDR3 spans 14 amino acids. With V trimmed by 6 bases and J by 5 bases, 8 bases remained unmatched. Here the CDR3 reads CASRGTRSGETQYF. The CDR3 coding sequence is TGTGCCAGCAGAGGGACTAGGAGTGGGGAGACCCAGTACTTC.

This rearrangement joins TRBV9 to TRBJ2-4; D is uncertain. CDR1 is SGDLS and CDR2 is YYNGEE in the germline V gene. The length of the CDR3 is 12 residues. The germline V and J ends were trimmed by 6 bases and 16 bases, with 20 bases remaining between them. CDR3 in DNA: TGTGCCAGCACCCTCTGGCGGAACCTCGATTACTTC. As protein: CASTLWRNLDYF.

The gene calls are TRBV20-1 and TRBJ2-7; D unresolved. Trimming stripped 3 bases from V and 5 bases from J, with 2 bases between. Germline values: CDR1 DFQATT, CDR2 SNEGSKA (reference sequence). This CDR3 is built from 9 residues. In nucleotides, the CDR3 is TGCAGTGCTAGTAACGAGCAGTACTTC. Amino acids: CSASNEQYF.

CDR3 coding DNA: TGTGCCAGCAGTTACAGTTCAGGGGGTGGGACTGAAGCTTTCTTT. Protein: CASSYSSGGGTEAFF. The rearrangement links TRBV6-5 to TRBJ1-1; TRBD1 agrees at 7 bases. Germline V CDR1 and CDR2: MNHEY, SVGAGI. The CDR3 spans 15 residues. V trimming: 2 bases; J trimming: 5 bases; junction bases outside the gene matches: 8.

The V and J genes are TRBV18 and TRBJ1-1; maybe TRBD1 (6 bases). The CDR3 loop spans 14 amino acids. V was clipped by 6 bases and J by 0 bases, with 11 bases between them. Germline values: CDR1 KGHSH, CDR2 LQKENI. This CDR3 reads CASSNRALNTEAFF. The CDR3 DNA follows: TGTGCCAGCTCGAACAGGGCTCTGAACACTGAAGCTTTCTTT.

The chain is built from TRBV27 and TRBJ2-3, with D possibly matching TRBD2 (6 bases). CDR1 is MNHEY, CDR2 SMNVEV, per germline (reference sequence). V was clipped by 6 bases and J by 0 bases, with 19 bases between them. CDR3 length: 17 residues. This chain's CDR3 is CASSRAGRLLSTDTQYF. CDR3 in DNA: TGTGCCAGCAGCAGGGCGGGACGCCTACTTAGCACAGATACGCAGTATTTT.

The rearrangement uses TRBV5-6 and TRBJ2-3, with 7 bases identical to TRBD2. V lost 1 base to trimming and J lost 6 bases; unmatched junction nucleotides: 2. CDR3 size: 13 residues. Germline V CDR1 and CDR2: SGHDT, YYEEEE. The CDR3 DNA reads TGTGCCAGCAGCTTGCGGGGAGGGGATACGCAGTATTTT. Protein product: CASSLRGGDTQYF.

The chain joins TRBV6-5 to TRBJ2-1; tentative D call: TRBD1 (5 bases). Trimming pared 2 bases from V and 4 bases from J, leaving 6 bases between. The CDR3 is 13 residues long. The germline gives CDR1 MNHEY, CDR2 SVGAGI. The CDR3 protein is CASSYGHYNEQFF. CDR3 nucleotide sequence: TGTGCCAGCAGTTACGGACATTACAATGAGCAGTTCTTC.

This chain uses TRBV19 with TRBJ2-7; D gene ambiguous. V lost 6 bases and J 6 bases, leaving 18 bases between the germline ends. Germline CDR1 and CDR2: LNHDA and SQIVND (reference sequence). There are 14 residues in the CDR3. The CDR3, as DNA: TGTGCCAGTAGCTCGTCGGTAAGCGTAGGCGAGCAGTACTTC. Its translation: CASSSSVSVGEQYF.

CDR3 coding DNA: TGTGCCAGCAGTTTCACAGGGGGAGGATTGAATAATTCACCCCTCCACTTT. Encoded protein: CASSFTGGGLNNSPLHF. V gene TRBV27 combines with J gene TRBJ1-6, with TRBD1 matching over 8 bases. CDR3 length equals 17 residues. Looked up from germline, CDR1 is MNHEY and CDR2 is SMNVEV (reference sequence). Unmatched junction bases numbered 9, after V lost 3 bases and J lost 5 bases.

In nucleotides, the CDR3 is TGTGCCAGCAGTTTAACCGGGAAGATCTATGGCTACACCTTC. It specifies CASSLTGKIYGYTF. The rearrangement joins TRBV28 to TRBJ1-2, with D unresolved. The CDR3 is 14 amino acids. CDR1 is MDHEN, CDR2 SYDVKM, per germline. V gave up 2 bases and J gave up 4 bases, with 11 bases separating them.

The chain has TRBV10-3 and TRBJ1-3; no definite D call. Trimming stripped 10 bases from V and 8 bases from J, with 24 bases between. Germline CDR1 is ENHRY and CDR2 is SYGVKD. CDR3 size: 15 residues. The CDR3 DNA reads TGTGCCACCTCCACCGGCGGGCCGACGATGGACACCATATATTTT. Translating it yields CATSTGGPTMDTIYF.